In this sample, the clone carrying this TCR beta chain turned up a few times. Antigen: not known. From germline, CDR1 is DFQATT and CDR2 SNEGSKA (reference sequence). This CDR3 has 13 amino acids. V lost 0 bases and J lost 6, with 11 bases in between. The entry originates in a study of T cells in Graves' hyperthyroidism and ophthalmopathy. Study-wide results and limits: In the blood, most expanded thyroid clonotypes above 0.001 appeared as well. Prediction of ophthalmopathy progression came a median 6.5 months pre-onset.

TCR beta CDR3 sequences were amplified from RNA transcripts. Researchers ran a first-round RT-PCR on the TCR CDR3 using the HTBI primer set. Each CDR3 protein gets one entry after TCRdb re-called the multiplex PCR reads with MiXCR. Of hundreds of thousands of distinct CDR3 sequences listed, around 16% were seen once; the top ten hold 3.5% to 4%. The clonotype was recovered from a woman under 40 with Graves' hyperthyroidism. The chain recombines TRBV20-1 with TRBJ1-1, with D unresolved. The sequenced sample was blood. The CDR3 coding sequence is TGCAGTGCTAGAGATTCGCGGGGTGCTGAAGCTTTCTTT. Its translation: CSARDSRGAEAFF.